The 26 T cell receptor beta chains in this list originate from one sample, sequenced in a study of blood T cell repertoires in COVID-19. Assay used: immunoSEQ multiplex PCR; TCRdb lists only in-frame clones, some missing. The table lists some 150,000 clones, approximately 80% of them singletons. Sequenced input: peripheral blood. Every receptor here comes from a human donor in a cohort sampled during active COVID-19.

V gene TRBV7-2 combines with J gene TRBJ2-2; D is perhaps TRBD1 (6 bases). This CDR3 spans 15 amino acids. Germline lookup yields CDR1 SGHTA and CDR2 FQGNSA. V was clipped by 3 bases and J by 4 bases, with 12 bases between them. In DNA form, the CDR3 reads TGTGCCAGCAGCTTCCGAACAGGGACCACCGGGGAGCTGTTTTTT. Protein product: CASSFRTGTTGELFF. The variable domain in full, with the rest retrieved from reference TRBV7-2 and TRBJ2-2, is GAGVSQSPSNKVTEKGKDVELRCDPISGHTALYWYRQSLGQGLEFLIYFQGNSAPDKSGLPSDRFSAERTGGSVSTLTIQRTQQEDSAVYLCASSFRTGTTGELFFGEGSRLTVL.

The chain joins TRBV5-4 to TRBJ2-2; 9 nucleotides align to TRBD2. Unmatched junction bases numbered 3, after V lost 0 bases and J lost 6 bases. Germline values: CDR1 SGHNT, CDR2 YYREEE (reference sequence). This CDR3 contains 15 residues. DNA of the CDR3: TGTGCCAGCAGCTTGGTAGCGGGGGTTCCCGGGGAGCTGTTTTTT. Its translation is CASSLVAGVPGELFF.

This sequence joins TRBV6-5 and TRBJ2-7, with 11 bases aligning to TRBD2. Germline V gene lookup returns CDR1 MNHEY and CDR2 SVGAGI. V was clipped by 6 bases and J by 3 bases; unmatched bases: 4. This CDR3 region has 14 residues. The CDR3 DNA follows: TGTGCCAGCAGGGGCGGGACTAGCGGCTACGAGCAGTACTTC. Amino acid sequence: CASRGGTSGYEQYF.

This clone was seen a few times. Here the CDR3 DNA reads TGTGCCAGCAGCCAAGTGGGTTCGAGGGAGAACACTGAAGCTTTCTTT. This translates into CASSQVGSRENTEAFF. The chain employs TRBV4-2 and TRBJ1-1; D gene unclear. The CDR3 length is 16 residues. Deletions cut 1 base from V and 1 base from J, with 13 bases between. In germline, CDR1 is LGHNA, CDR2 YNFKEQ.

The chain combines TRBV7-2 with TRBJ2-1; D is unresolved. The CDR3 spans 13 residues. V lost 2 bases and J 6 bases, leaving 8 bases between the germline ends. Looked up from germline, CDR1 is SGHTA and CDR2 is FQGNSA. The CDR3, as DNA: TGTGCCAGCAGCTTACTACAGATCAATGAGCAGTTCTTC. It specifies CASSLLQINEQFF.

The CDR3: CASSLSPTGELFF. The CDR3 nucleotides read TGTGCCAGCAGCTTATCTCCCACCGGGGAGCTGTTTTTT. The V gene is TRBV7-3, the J gene TRBJ2-2, with no clear D. V was clipped by 2 bases and J by 4 bases, with 5 bases between them. Looked up from germline, CDR1 is SGHTA and CDR2 is FQGTGA. This CDR3 comprises 13 residues. The whole variable domain, remainder taken from reference TRBV7-3 and TRBJ2-2, is GAGVSQTPSNKVTEKGKYVELRCDPISGHTALYWYRQSLGQGPEFLIYFQGTGAADDSGLPNDRFFAVRPEGSVSTLKIQRTERGDSAVYLCASSLSPTGELFFGEGSRLTVL.

The J gene is TRBJ1-3, the V gene TRBV19, with a possible D match to TRBD1 (6 bases). The CDR3 is 13 residues long. V dropped 9 bases and J dropped 0 bases, with 9 bases sitting between them. Germline V gives CDR1 LNHDA, CDR2 SQIVND (reference sequence). As DNA, the CDR3 is TGTGCCAGCCGGACAGACTCTGGAAACACCATATATTTT. Translation gives CASRTDSGNTIYF.

The chain has TRBV19 and TRBJ2-5, with TRBD1 matching 8 bases. Unmatched junction bases numbered 7, after V lost 6 bases and J lost 4 bases. Looked up from germline, CDR1 is LNHDA and CDR2 is SQIVND (reference sequence). The CDR3 spans 14 residues. CDR3 sequence reads: CASSETGDTETQYF. The DNA of the CDR3 is TGTGCCAGTAGCGAGACAGGGGATACAGAGACCCAGTACTTC.

The chain couples TRBV5-1 to TRBJ1-2; 11 bases map to TRBD1. From germline, CDR1 is SGHRS and CDR2 YFSETQ. The CDR3 runs 16 residues. Trimming removed 0 bases from V and 1 base from J; junction bases left unmatched: 2. The CDR3 protein is CASSLEGQGGNYGYTF. The CDR3 nucleotides are TGCGCCAGCAGCTTGGAGGGACAGGGGGGTAACTATGGCTACACCTTC.

The rearrangement uses TRBV11-2 and TRBJ1-1; 10 bases are a match to TRBD1. The trim removed 6 bases at V and 5 bases at J, leaving 9 bases unmatched. The CDR3 runs to 15 residues. Germline CDR1 SGHAT, CDR2 FQNNGV. In nucleotides, the CDR3 is TGTGCCAGCAGTCCTCAGGGGACAGGGGCGACTGAAGCTTTCTTT. Protein: CASSPQGTGATEAFF.

The genes are TRBV19 and TRBJ1-1; no clear D gene. The ends were cut back, 0 bases at V and 1 base at J, with 6 bases in the middle. There are 14 residues in the CDR3. CDR1 and CDR2 from the germline V gene are LNHDA and SQIVND (reference sequence). The CDR3 sequence: CASSIDYRNTEAFF. DNA for the CDR3: TGTGCCAGTAGTATAGATTACAGGAACACTGAAGCTTTCTTT.

The chain joins TRBV19 to TRBJ2-1; TRBD1 is a possible D gene (5 bases). CDR3 length equals 15 residues. V was shortened by 1 base and J by 7 bases, with 14 bases between the two germline ends. Germline V CDR1 and CDR2: LNHDA, SQIVND (reference sequence). The CDR3 DNA sequence: TGTGCCAGTAGTATAGTAGGGGTCAAGGTAAATGAGCAGTTCTTC. Its translation is CASSIVGVKVNEQFF.

The CDR3 loop reads CASRAQGRRTGELFF. CDR3 nucleotides: TGTGCCAGCAGAGCACAGGGCCGGCGCACCGGGGAGCTGTTTTTT. J is TRBJ2-2 and V is TRBV6-5, with TRBD1 as a possible D gene (6 bases). The germline V and J ends were trimmed by 6 bases and 4 bases, with 15 bases remaining between them. This CDR3 spans 15 amino acids. CDR1 MNHEY and CDR2 SVGAGI come from the germline V gene.

The table lists this clone with a few counts. The chain recombines TRBV5-8 with TRBJ1-6; D call uncertain. V shed 6 bases and J shed 11 bases, with 15 bases lying between them. The CDR3 is 13 amino acids. The germline gives CDR1 SGHTS, CDR2 YDEGEE. DNA for the CDR3: TGTGCCAGCACCTTCGGGGTAATGGCACCCCTCCACTTT. It codes for CASTFGVMAPLHF.

The rearrangement joins TRBV11-2 to TRBJ2-7, with D uncertain. This CDR3 has 12 amino acids. Trimming left V 3 bases short and J 12 bases short, with 15 bases between. CDR1 and CDR2 from the germline V gene are SGHAT and FQNNGV. The CDR3 spells CASSLGRQLLYF. The DNA for the CDR3 is TGTGCCAGCAGCTTGGGCCGGCAACTTTTGTACTTC. The full variable domain, rest sourced from reference TRBV11-2 and TRBJ2-7, is EAGVAQSPRYKIIEKRQSVAFWCNPISGHATLYWYQQILGQGPKLLIQFQNNGVVDDSQLPKDRFSAERLKGVDSTLKIQPAKLEDSAVYLCASSLGRQLLYFGPGTRLTVT.

This clone was recorded a few times. This chain uses TRBV7-6 with TRBJ2-5, with 7 bases aligning to TRBD1. Germline-derived CDR1 and CDR2 are SGHVS and FNYEAQ. The CDR3 extends over 15 amino acids. Trimming cost V 6 bases and J 2 bases; bases outside gene matches: 9. The CDR3 DNA follows: TGTGCCAGCAGTCCCCAGACAGGGAGACAAGAGACCCAGTACTTC. The encoded protein is CASSPQTGRQETQYF. The variable domain in full, with the rest retrieved from reference TRBV7-6 and TRBJ2-5, is GAGVSQSPRYKVTKRGQDVALRCDPISGHVSLYWYRQALGQGPEFLTYFNYEAQQDKSGLPNDRFSAERPEGSISTLTIQRTEQRDSAMYRCASSPQTGRQETQYFGPGTRLLVL.

This chain links TRBV4-3 with TRBJ2-1, with a tentative D call TRBD2 (6 bases). Germline CDR1 is LGHNA and CDR2 is YSLEER. Trimming took 0 bases from V and 5 from J, leaving 8 bases between them. The CDR3 runs to 14 residues. DNA for the CDR3: TGCGCCAGCAGCCAAGAACGGGGGAACAATGAGCAGTTCTTC. This gives the protein CASSQERGNNEQFF.

J is TRBJ1-1 and V is TRBV5-8; the match to TRBD1 covers 7 bases. Trimming removed 1 base from V and 8 bases from J; junction bases left unmatched: 8. From germline, CDR1 is SGHTS and CDR2 YDEGEE. The CDR3 runs 14 residues. CDR3 sequence reads: CASSLYDRVIEAFF. CDR3 bases: TGTGCCAGCAGCTTGTACGACAGGGTGATAGAAGCTTTCTTT.

J is TRBJ2-2 and V is TRBV19; D is unresolved. With 6 bases removed from V and 2 bases from J, the gap between germline ends came to 10 bases. This CDR3 spans 14 amino acids. Per germline, CDR1 LNHDA and CDR2 SQIVND (reference sequence). This chain's CDR3 is CASRVITNTGELFF. Here the CDR3 DNA reads TGTGCCAGTAGGGTCATTACTAACACCGGGGAGCTGTTTTTT.

The chain uses TRBV10-3 and TRBJ2-3; 8 bases are shared with TRBD1. Germline CDR1 and CDR2: ENHRY and SYGVKD. The V gene end was trimmed by 6 bases and the J gene end by 1 base; junction bases not matched to a gene: 6. This CDR3 is 15 amino acids long. CDR3 nucleotides: TGTGCCATCAGCACGACAGGGGTCGGCACAGATACGCAGTATTTT. It codes for CAISTTGVGTDTQYF.

CDR3 sequence reads: CASSVGEGYGYTF. CDR3 bases: TGTGCCAGCAGCGTAGGGGAGGGGTATGGCTACACCTTC. This chain joins TRBV9 and TRBJ1-2, with D maybe TRBD1 (5 bases). V lost 0 bases to trimming and J lost 5 bases, with 8 bases between them. CDR3 length: 13 residues. The germline CDR1 and CDR2 sequences are SGDLS and YYNGEE.

This chain links TRBV6-5 with TRBJ1-6; tentatively, D is TRBD1 (5 bases). The V and J ends lost 6 bases and 9 bases respectively, with 18 bases between them. The CDR3 runs to 15 residues. In germline, CDR1 is MNHEY, CDR2 SVGAGI. The CDR3: CASRPSRGGASPLHF. CDR3 DNA sequence: TGTGCCAGCAGACCCTCCCGGGGAGGGGCTTCACCCCTCCACTTT.

V and J are TRBV14 and TRBJ1-1, with D uncertain. This CDR3 comprises 15 residues. In germline, CDR1 is SGHDN, CDR2 FVKESK. Trimming stripped 1 base from V and 1 base from J, with 10 bases between. The CDR3 sequence: CASSQVGGGNTEAFF. CDR3 coding DNA: TGTGCCAGCAGCCAAGTAGGTGGCGGGAACACTGAAGCTTTCTTT.

V usage is TRBV18 and J usage is TRBJ1-2; 8 bases line up with TRBD1. CDR1 is KGHSH, CDR2 LQKENI, per germline. The CDR3 covers 17 residues. V gave up 1 base and J gave up 1 base; unmatched junction bases: 8. DNA for the CDR3: TGTGCCAGCTCACCACTTACAGGGGGGGAAGTTAACTATGGCTACACCTTC. Protein: CASSPLTGGEVNYGYTF.

The chain links TRBV5-1 to TRBJ1-2; 8 positions agree with TRBD1. Germline V gene sequence: CDR1 SGHRS, CDR2 YFSETQ. The CDR3 runs 13 residues. With V trimmed by 0 bases and J by 8 bases, 3 bases remained unmatched. CDR3 sequence (DNA): TGCGCCAGCAGCTTGGCAGGGGGCGAGGGCTACACCTTC. This sequence encodes CASSLAGGEGYTF.

The CDR3: CASKARTADPYQPQHF. In nucleotides, the CDR3 is TGTGCCAGCAAGGCCCGGACAGCAGACCCTTATCAGCCCCAGCATTTT. The chain joins TRBV6-4 to TRBJ1-5, with a tentative D call TRBD1 (6 bases). CDR1 and CDR2 (germline): MRHNA, SNTAGT. V lost 7 bases and J 5 bases, leaving 21 bases between the germline ends. The CDR3 is made up of 16 amino acids.